Listed below are T cell receptor beta chains from one sample, sequenced in a study of T cells in localized non-small cell lung cancer. TCRdb's copy holds only in-frame clones and misses some; the assay was immunoSEQ multiplex PCR. This sample yields about 70,000 clones, of which around 85% are seen a single time; 21% belongs to the top ten. The starting material was peripheral blood, obtained before any cancer treatment. The origin of the receptors is a male donor older than 55 with stage III squamous cell lung carcinoma. CDR3s include the opening cysteine and the closing phenylalanine or tryptophan. Fields, in order: J gene, D gene, clone size, V gene, CDR3 DNA, CDR3 protein. The D gene is left open where the match is weak. Only some rows state a clone size, as once, few, many or a class for expanded clones.

j_call: TRBJ2-1; d_call: NA; clone_size: NA; v_call: TRBV4-1; cdr3_nt: TGCGCCAGCAGCCCCGGAAGGGGCGGGCCACGCTCCTACAATGAGCAGTTCTTC; cdr3_aa: CASSPGRGGPRSYNEQFF
j_call: TRBJ1-2; d_call: NA; clone_size: NA; v_call: TRBV5-6; cdr3_nt: TGTGCCAGCAGCTTGAACCTGGGCTATGGCTACACCTTC; cdr3_aa: CASSLNLGYGYTF
j_call: TRBJ1-5; d_call: NA; clone_size: NA; v_call: TRBV5-6; cdr3_nt: TGTGCCAGCAGCTTGGGTCTTCCGAGTAGCAATCAGCCCCAGCATTTT; cdr3_aa: CASSLGLPSSNQPQHF
j_call: TRBJ1-2; d_call: TRBD1; clone_size: NA; v_call: TRBV7-3; cdr3_nt: TGTGCCAGCAGCAGAGGGGACAGCACTTTATATGGCTACACCTTC; cdr3_aa: CASSRGDSTLYGYTF
j_call: TRBJ2-7; d_call: TRBD2; clone_size: once; v_call: TRBV4-3; cdr3_nt: TGCGCCAGCAGCCAAGATATGGCGGGGGATAGCTACGAGCAGTACTTC; cdr3_aa: CASSQDMAGDSYEQYF
j_call: TRBJ2-2; d_call: NA; clone_size: NA; v_call: TRBV6-5; cdr3_nt: TGTGCCAGCAGTTACGACGGGAACACCGGGGAGCTGTTTTTT; cdr3_aa: CASSYDGNTGELFF
j_call: TRBJ1-2; d_call: NA; clone_size: NA; v_call: TRBV10-3; cdr3_nt: TGTGCCATCAGTGTAGCCCCCATCGGGTACTATGGCTACACCTTC; cdr3_aa: CAISVAPIGYYGYTF
j_call: TRBJ1-1; d_call: NA; clone_size: NA; v_call: TRBV14; cdr3_nt: TGTGCCAGCAGCCTTGACCTGAACACTGAAGCTTTCTTT; cdr3_aa: CASSLDLNTEAFF
j_call: TRBJ1-2; d_call: TRBD1; clone_size: NA; v_call: TRBV9; cdr3_nt: TGTGCCAGCAGCTTACGACAGGGAGCTAACTATGGCTACACCTTC; cdr3_aa: CASSLRQGANYGYTF
j_call: TRBJ2-3; d_call: NA; clone_size: once; v_call: TRBV11-2; cdr3_nt: TGTGCCAGCAGCTTAGGGACCGGGACAGATACGCAGTATTTT; cdr3_aa: CASSLGTGTDTQYF
j_call: TRBJ1-5; d_call: NA; clone_size: NA; v_call: TRBV6-4; cdr3_nt: TGTGCCAGCACCACGACGAAAACCAATCAGCCCCAGCATTTT; cdr3_aa: CASTTTKTNQPQHF
j_call: TRBJ2-1; d_call: NA; clone_size: few; v_call: TRBV28; cdr3_nt: TGTGCCAGCAGTTTGAGCGTAGGGGGGCTTCGGGATGAGCAGTTCTTC; cdr3_aa: CASSLSVGGLRDEQFF
j_call: TRBJ2-1; d_call: TRBD2; clone_size: NA; v_call: TRBV6-6; cdr3_nt: TGTGCCAGCACGGGGGGGCGTGAGGTCAATGAGCAGTTCTTC; cdr3_aa: CASTGGREVNEQFF
j_call: TRBJ1-5; d_call: NA; clone_size: NA; v_call: TRBV28; cdr3_nt: TGTGCCAGCGGACGCCTAGGAGTCAATCAGCCCCAGCATTTT; cdr3_aa: CASGRLGVNQPQHF